This entry features one T cell receptor beta chain sequence. The data are from a study of blood T cell repertoires in COVID-19. Study-level background: Spain, Italy and the United States supplied samples that represented acute and convalescent COVID-19.

The ends were cut back, 2 bases at V and 2 bases at J, with 7 bases in the middle. The germline CDR1 and CDR2 sequences are SGHDT and YYEEEE. The CDR3 sequence is 13 residues long. Clones were read by immunoSEQ multiplex PCR, and TCRdb kept only the in-frame ones, dropping some. The table shows approximately 300,000 clones, with roughly 88% occurring only once. Sequencing was performed on peripheral blood. V gene TRBV5-6 combines with J gene TRBJ1-2; D gene ambiguous. This sequence originates from a woman aged 45 to 65 with acute or convalescent COVID-19. CDR3 sequence (DNA): TGTGCCAGCAGCTTTGGCAGAAACTATGGCTACACCTTC. It is translated as CASSFGRNYGYTF.